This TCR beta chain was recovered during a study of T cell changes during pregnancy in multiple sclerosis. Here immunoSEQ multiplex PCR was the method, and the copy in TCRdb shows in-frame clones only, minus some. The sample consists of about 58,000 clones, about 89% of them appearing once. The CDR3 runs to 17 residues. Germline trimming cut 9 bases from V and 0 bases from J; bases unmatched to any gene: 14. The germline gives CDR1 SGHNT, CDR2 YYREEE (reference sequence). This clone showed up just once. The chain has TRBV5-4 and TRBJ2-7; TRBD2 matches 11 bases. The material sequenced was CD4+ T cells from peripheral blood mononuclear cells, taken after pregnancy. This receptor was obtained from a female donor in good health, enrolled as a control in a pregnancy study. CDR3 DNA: TGTGCCATCCGGGTTGTGACTAGCGGGGTGAGCTCCTACGAGCAGTACTTC. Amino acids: CAIRVVTSGVSSYEQYF.